This TCR beta chain was retrieved from a study of chemoradiotherapy in HPV16-positive cancers. Looking at the study overall: Candidate HPV-specific T-cell clones and common TCR motifs came from functional assays in two HPV16-positive patients. General observations from the study: HPV-responsive T-cell expansion during chemoradiotherapy was linked to improved recurrence-free survival in HPV16-positive patients. Candidate HPV-specific clones and E7-related TCR motifs grew in tumor during treatment.

Trimming removed 1 base from V and 4 bases from J; junction bases left unmatched: 11. CDR3 length: 17 amino acids. The germline gives CDR1 SGDLS, CDR2 YYNGEE. Profiled with immunoSEQ multiplex PCR; TCRdb holds only in-frame clones, not every one. The data hold 19,000 or so clones, with 90% to 95% observed a single time. Concerning this clone: Its cognate antigen is unknown.

This chain joins TRBV9 and TRBJ2-3; 8 bases are shared with TRBD1. Sequenced material: blood, taken from a patient who underwent chemoradiotherapy. The clonotype originates from a human donor with HPV-associated anogenital cancer. The CDR3 protein is CASSVYDGQGSPDTQYF. CDR3 nucleotides: TGTGCCAGCAGCGTATATGATGGACAGGGTAGTCCAGATACGCAGTATTTT.